Listed here are 28 T cell receptor beta chains from one sample, sequenced in a study of cytomegalovirus exposure and HLA in healthy donors. The PCR was carried out with 60 Vbeta primers and 13 Jbeta primers. Some clones are missing from TCRdb's copy, which holds only in-frame ones; the method was immunoSEQ multiplex PCR. The top ten hold about 8% of the sample, which has a few hundred thousand clones, approximately 82% seen once. Sequencing input: PBMCs. Receptor source: a woman in her fifties or sixties in good health and CMV-seropositive.

In this sample, this clone turned up a few times. The chain uses TRBV18 and TRBJ1-2; weak D call: TRBD1 (5 bases). The CDR3 consists of 14 residues. V lost 3 bases, J lost 11 bases, and 19 bases lay in between. From germline, CDR1 is KGHSH and CDR2 LQKENI. This chain's CDR3 is CASSPGTLDRLYTF. The CDR3 DNA is TGTGCCAGCTCACCCGGGACTCTAGATCGGCTGTACACCTTC.

The sample holds a few counts of this clone. The chain carries TRBV11-2 and TRBJ1-3; D not certain. The CDR3 runs to 15 residues. Trimming took off 7 bases at V and 0 bases at J, with 13 bases between the two ends. Germline assignment: CDR1 SGHAT and CDR2 FQNNGV. The CDR3 coding sequence is TGTGCCAGCACCCTGACACGTAGCTCTGGAAACACCATATATTTT. It codes for CASTLTRSSGNTIYF.

Only one count was recorded for this clone. This rearrangement joins TRBV4-1 to TRBJ1-5; D remains ambiguous. The CDR3 sequence is 15 residues long. V gave up 0 bases and J gave up 5 bases, with 11 bases separating them. The germline CDR1 and CDR2 sequences are MGHRA and YSYEKL. This CDR3 reads CASSQDRGWHQPQHF. The CDR3 nucleotides read TGCGCCAGCAGCCAAGATAGAGGGTGGCATCAGCCCCAGCATTTT.

This chain links TRBV6-6 with TRBJ2-3, with D maybe TRBD2 (6 bases). Germline V lookup: CDR1 MNHNY, CDR2 SVGAGI (reference sequence). V shed 7 bases and J shed 0 bases, with 14 bases lying between them. The CDR3 spans 15 residues. CDR3: CASTRLGPSTDTQYF. CDR3 nucleotide sequence: TGTGCCAGCACCCGACTAGGTCCGAGCACAGATACGCAGTATTTT.

The chain employs TRBV6-1 and TRBJ1-5; D perhaps matches TRBD1 (5 bases). V was trimmed by 4 bases and J by 5 bases, leaving 15 bases between them. Germline V gene lookup returns CDR1 MNHNS and CDR2 SASEGT. The CDR3 runs 15 residues. The CDR3 coding sequence is TGTGCCAGCAGTGGGAGTAGGGGCGCCTATCAGCCCCAGCATTTT. Its protein product is CASSGSRGAYQPQHF.

This chain uses TRBV7-2 with TRBJ2-5; TRBD2 matches 11 bases. Germline V gene sequence: CDR1 SGHTA, CDR2 FQGNSA. V shed 0 bases, J shed 6 bases, and the junction held 6 bases outside the gene matches. This CDR3 comprises 16 residues. The CDR3: CASSLAPSGRLKTQYF. In DNA form, the CDR3 reads TGTGCCAGCAGCTTAGCCCCTAGCGGGAGGTTAAAGACCCAGTACTTC.

This clone was seen only a few times. The chain employs TRBV11-1 and TRBJ2-7, with 9 nucleotides matching TRBD1. The V and J ends lost 1 base and 4 bases, in that order; junction bases with no gene match: 5. The CDR3 contains 15 residues. Germline V gives CDR1 SGHAT, CDR2 FQDESV (reference sequence). The CDR3 nucleotides read TGTGCCAGCAGCTTAGAGGACGGGACAGGGTACGAGCAGTACTTC. Amino acid sequence: CASSLEDGTGYEQYF.

The chain uses TRBV6-1 and TRBJ1-2; the match to TRBD1 covers 7 bases. The CDR3 loop spans 15 amino acids. V was clipped by 1 base and J by 1 base; unmatched bases: 3. Germline assignment: CDR1 MNHNS and CDR2 SASEGT. Written as DNA, the CDR3 is TGTGCCAGCAGTGAAGTGGCAGGGGGTAACTATGGCTACACCTTC. This gives the protein CASSEVAGGNYGYTF.

The genes are TRBV13 and TRBJ1-1; D perhaps matches TRBD1 (5 bases). Germline V gene data show CDR1 as PRHDT and CDR2 as FYEKMQ (reference sequence). The CDR3 has 15 amino acids. V gave up 4 bases and J gave up 6 bases, with 18 bases separating them. Here the CDR3 reads CASSSPRGGISEAFF. The CDR3 DNA reads as TGTGCCAGCAGCTCTCCCCGGGGGGGGATCTCTGAAGCTTTCTTT.

The J gene is TRBJ1-2, the V gene TRBV28; D unresolved. The germline V and J ends were trimmed by 6 bases and 4 bases, with 15 bases remaining between them. This CDR3 is built from 14 residues. Germline assignment: CDR1 MDHEN and CDR2 SYDVKM. The CDR3 is CASSLSVSGYGYTF. The CDR3 DNA follows: TGTGCCAGCAGCTTGTCGGTGAGCGGCTATGGCTACACCTTC.

J is TRBJ2-3 and V is TRBV5-1; 10 bases are a match to TRBD2. The CDR3 extends over 16 amino acids. V dropped 4 bases and J dropped 2; count of bases not matched to a gene: 7. Germline CDR1 reads SGHRS; CDR2 reads YFSETQ. As DNA, the CDR3 is TGCGCCAGCAGCATTAAGACTAGCGGGTACACAGATACGCAGTATTTT. Amino acids: CASSIKTSGYTDTQYF.

CDR3 DNA sequence: TGTGCCAGCAGCTTAGCCCGCGCAGCGGGCGGGGAGCTGTTTTTT. This encodes CASSLARAAGGELFF. The V call is TRBV11-3, the J call TRBJ2-2, with D possibly being TRBD2 (6 bases). The CDR3 length is 15 residues. V was shortened by 1 base and J by 7 bases, with 13 bases between the two germline ends. Germline CDR1 and CDR2: SGHNT and YENEEA.

The chain carries TRBV2 and TRBJ1-1; 7 positions agree with TRBD1. Germline lookup yields CDR1 SNHLY and CDR2 FYNNEI. With 5 bases clipped from V and 0 bases from J, the junction kept 6 bases outside the gene matches. The CDR3 has 15 amino acids. This CDR3 is CASSLGQSMNTEAFF. For the CDR3, the DNA is TGTGCCAGCAGTCTGGGACAGTCTATGAACACTGAAGCTTTCTTT.

The chain uses TRBV5-5 and TRBJ2-3, with D uncertain. CDR3 length: 13 amino acids. Germline CDR1 and CDR2: SGHKS and YYEKEE (reference sequence). V was shortened by 0 bases and J by 5 bases, with 7 bases between the two germline ends. The CDR3 loop is CASSLAPGDTQYF. CDR3 bases: TGTGCCAGCAGCTTGGCCCCAGGAGATACGCAGTATTTT.

The chain couples TRBV29-1 to TRBJ1-1, with TRBD1 identical over 8 bases. The CDR3 covers 13 residues. Germline V gene lookup returns CDR1 SQVTM and CDR2 ANQGSEA. V lost 2 bases to trimming and J lost 12 bases; unmatched junction nucleotides: 11. CDR3: CSVELGDRMRSFF. In DNA form, the CDR3 reads TGCAGCGTTGAACTGGGGGACAGGATGAGATCTTTCTTT.

The V call is TRBV2, the J call TRBJ1-4; D may be TRBD1 (5 bases). Trimming removed 1 base from V and 7 bases from J, with 13 bases in between. The CDR3 spans 15 residues. Germline assignment: CDR1 SNHLY and CDR2 FYNNEI. CDR3 bases: TGTGCCAGCAGTGAAGTAAGGGGATTGGGTGAAAAACTGTTTTTT. The encoded protein is CASSEVRGLGEKLFF.

The rearrangement joins TRBV27 to TRBJ1-1; 7 bases line up with TRBD1. The CDR3 covers 15 residues. Germline trimming cut 1 base from V and 7 bases from J; bases unmatched to any gene: 9. Germline V gene lookup returns CDR1 MNHEY and CDR2 SMNVEV (reference sequence). CDR3 DNA sequence: TGTGCCAGCAGTTTATTTGGTCGTCGGGACAGTGAAGCTTTCTTT. The encoded protein is CASSLFGRRDSEAFF.

The CDR3 here is CASSLQGGTEAFF. CDR3 sequence (DNA): TGTGCCAGCAGCTTACAAGGGGGAACTGAAGCTTTCTTT. The rearrangement links TRBV7-2 to TRBJ1-1; tentative D call: TRBD1 (6 bases). This CDR3 comprises 13 residues. With 2 bases removed from V and 5 bases from J, the gap between germline ends came to 9 bases. CDR1 is SGHTA, CDR2 FQGNSA, per germline.

The chain has TRBV7-9 and TRBJ2-5; tentatively, D is TRBD1 (5 bases). The J call may be faulty, since TRBJ2-7 better matches the DNA end. The CDR3 covers 13 residues. From germline, CDR1 is SEHNR and CDR2 FQNEAQ (reference sequence). The CDR3 DNA is TGTGCCAGCAGCTCCAAAGGACAAAACGAGCAGTACTTC. It yields the protein CASSSKGQNEQYF.

This clone occurred once. The V gene is TRBV6-5, the J gene TRBJ1-5; 7 bases agree with TRBD1. CDR3 length equals 13 residues. Trimming removed 7 bases from V and 5 bases from J; junction bases left unmatched: 5. CDR1 and CDR2 (germline): MNHEY, SVGAGI. CDR3 DNA sequence: TGTGCCAGCAAGGAGACAGGGTATCAGCCCCAGCATTTT. It yields the protein CASKETGYQPQHF.

The rearrangement joins TRBV18 to TRBJ2-3; weak D call: TRBD2 (5 bases). CDR1 and CDR2 (germline): KGHSH, LQKENI. The CDR3 spans 14 residues. Trimming shortened V by 3 bases and J by 1 base, and 8 bases separated the two germline ends. The CDR3 region is CASSPPGGTDTQYF. The DNA for the CDR3 is TGTGCCAGCTCACCTCCCGGGGGCACAGATACGCAGTATTTT.

CDR3 in DNA: TGCAGCGTTTACCGGGAGGCAAACACCGGGGAGCTGTTTTTT. Translating gives CSVYREANTGELFF. The rearrangement uses TRBV29-1 and TRBJ2-2; 7 bases fit TRBD2. Unmatched junction bases numbered 5, after V lost 5 bases and J lost 2 bases. This CDR3 is 14 amino acids long. The germline gives CDR1 SQVTM, CDR2 ANQGSEA.

This clone was seen only once. DNA of the CDR3: TGTGCCGGAGGAAGAGGTGGGGTTACTGAAGCTTTCTTT. Translated, it gives CAGGRGGVTEAFF. This sequence joins TRBV28 and TRBJ1-1, with no clear D. The CDR3 is 13 amino acids. Germline V CDR1 and CDR2: MDHEN, SYDVKM. The germline V and J ends were trimmed by 11 bases and 5 bases, with 18 bases remaining between them.

The gene calls are TRBV7-9 and TRBJ1-1; TRBD1 aligns across 8 bases. The length of the CDR3 is 15 residues. Trimming cost V 1 base and J 2 bases; bases outside gene matches: 3. In germline, CDR1 is SEHNR, CDR2 FQNEAQ (reference sequence). The CDR3 loop is CASSLGDRLNTEAFF. Here the CDR3 DNA reads TGTGCCAGCAGCTTAGGGGACAGGCTAAACACTGAAGCTTTCTTT. The full variable domain, in which reference TRBV7-9 and TRBJ1-1 provide the parts outside the CDR3, is DTGVSQNPRHKITKRGQNVTFRCDPISEHNRLYWYRQTLGQGPEFLTYFQNEAQLEKSRLLSDRFSAERPKGSFSTLEIQRTEQGDSAMYLCASSLGDRLNTEAFFGQGTRLTVV.

This clone was picked up one time. V usage is TRBV27 and J usage is TRBJ2-3; weak D call: TRBD2 (5 bases). CDR1 MNHEY and CDR2 SMNVEV come from the germline V gene (reference sequence). This CDR3 is built from 11 residues. Trimming left V 5 bases short and J 5 bases short, with 5 bases between. This CDR3 is CASSREDTQYF. For the CDR3, the DNA is TGTGCCAGCAGTCGGGAAGATACGCAGTATTTT.

The V call is TRBV10-2, the J call TRBJ1-2; 11 nucleotides agree with TRBD1. CDR1 and CDR2 (germline): WSHSY, SAAADI. This CDR3 region has 14 residues. Losses at the gene ends were 6 bases for V and 7 bases for J; bases not matched to a gene: 7. CDR3 bases: TGCGCCAGCAGACCCGGGACAGGGGGTTTTGGCTACACCTTC. Amino acid sequence: CASRPGTGGFGYTF.

The gene calls are TRBV28 and TRBJ1-2, with no clear D. Germline V gene data show CDR1 as MDHEN and CDR2 as SYDVKM. This CDR3 has 14 residues. The V and J ends lost 2 bases and 0 bases respectively, with 7 bases between them. CDR3 in amino acids: CASSLSPTNYGYTF. The DNA for the CDR3 is TGTGCCAGCAGTTTAAGCCCTACTAACTATGGCTACACCTTC.

The chain combines TRBV9 with TRBJ2-7; 9 bases fit TRBD2. Germline V lookup: CDR1 SGDLS, CDR2 YYNGEE. This CDR3 comprises 15 residues. The V segment lost 0 bases and the J segment 6 bases; nucleotides outside the gene matches: 7. The CDR3 nucleotides read TGTGCCAGCAGCGTAGGCGGGAGGGGGCTCGGCGAGCAGTACTTC. It encodes CASSVGGRGLGEQYF.